What follows are 12 T cell receptor beta chains derived from one specimen sequenced in a study of T-cell reconstitution after alpha-beta-depleted transplantation in children. Preparing the TCRbeta library involved the use of unique molecular identifiers. A single record per CDR3 protein comes from TCRdb applying MiXCR to the PCR reads. The sample yields around 200,000 distinct CDR3 sequences, roughly a tenth seen once. The sequences come from PBMCs, collected before TCRalphabeta/CD19-depleted stem cell transplant. These receptor sequences come from a child under three years old with acute myeloid leukemia, due to receive a stem cell transplant.

This clonotype was observed at least ten times. The chain is built from TRBV6-1 and TRBJ1-5, with D uncertain. From germline, CDR1 is MNHNS and CDR2 SASEGT. The CDR3 has 12 residues. Trimming took off 4 bases at V and 5 bases at J, with 6 bases between the two ends. CDR3 DNA sequence: TGTGCCAGCAGTGGGAGAGATCAGCCCCAGCATTTT. This gives the protein CASSGRDQPQHF.

At least ten counts were recorded for this clonotype. This sequence joins TRBV4-1 and TRBJ1-6; a weak D match, TRBD1 (6 bases). The germline V gene has CDR1 MGHRA and CDR2 YSYEKL. Trimming cost V 0 bases and J 10 bases, with 7 bases left between them. There are 13 residues in the CDR3. The CDR3 spells CASSQDGGSPLHF. DNA for the CDR3: TGCGCCAGCAGCCAAGATGGGGGCTCACCCCTCCACTTT.

This clonotype was seen more than once but under ten times. The rearrangement joins TRBV5-1 to TRBJ1-2; TRBD1 agrees at 8 bases. Germline V CDR1 and CDR2: SGHRS, YFSETQ. The CDR3 consists of 17 residues. V was clipped by 0 bases and J by 0 bases; unmatched bases: 7. The CDR3 loop is CASSLEPGGTSNYGYTF. The CDR3, as DNA: TGCGCCAGCAGCTTGGAGCCAGGGGGCACCTCTAACTATGGCTACACCTTC.

This clonotype occurred many times. This chain links TRBV5-1 with TRBJ2-3; no clear D gene. From germline, CDR1 is SGHRS and CDR2 YFSETQ. The CDR3 covers 14 residues. The V end lost 0 bases, the J end lost 6 bases, and 11 bases lay between the germline ends. This chain's CDR3 is CASSLAESGDTQYF. Here the CDR3 DNA reads TGCGCCAGCAGCTTGGCCGAGTCTGGGGATACGCAGTATTTT.

This clonotype was found many times. The rearrangement joins TRBV29-1 to TRBJ2-3; 10 bases align to TRBD2. This CDR3 spans 15 amino acids. The V segment lost 2 bases and the J segment 4 bases; nucleotides outside the gene matches: 6. CDR1 is SQVTM and CDR2 is ANQGSEA in the germline V gene. The CDR3 nucleotides read TGCAGCGTTGAATTTCCAGCGGGGGGGGCAGATACGCAGTATTTT. It specifies CSVEFPAGGADTQYF.

This clonotype came up many times. V gene TRBV11-3 combines with J gene TRBJ1-1; D gene uncertain. Germline V CDR1 and CDR2: SGHNT, YENEEA. V lost 1 base to trimming and J lost 6 bases, with 6 bases between them. This CDR3 contains 12 residues. CDR3 DNA sequence: TGTGCCAGCAGCTTAGTTCGATCTGAAGCTTTCTTT. Residues: CASSLVRSEAFF.

The V and J genes are TRBV4-3 and TRBJ2-7; 7 nucleotides line up with TRBD1. Trimming removed 2 bases from V and 0 bases from J; junction bases left unmatched: 7. CDR3 length equals 16 residues. The germline V gene encodes CDR1 LGHNA and CDR2 YSLEER. The CDR3 region has the DNA TGCGCCAGCAGCCAAACCGGGACAGCCCTCTCCTACGAGCAGTACTTC. Encoded protein: CASSQTGTALSYEQYF.

In this sample, this clonotype turned up many times. The genes are TRBV5-5 and TRBJ2-7; 12 nucleotides align to TRBD2. After removal of 4 bases from V and 4 bases from J, the junction contained 3 bases not matched to a gene. The CDR3 extends over 14 amino acids. Per germline, CDR1 SGHKS and CDR2 YYEKEE (reference sequence). The CDR3 reads CASSPGTSGYEQYF. Here the CDR3 DNA reads TGTGCCAGCAGCCCCGGGACTAGCGGGTACGAGCAGTACTTC.

This clonotype was detected many times. The genes are TRBV12-3 or TRBV12-4 and TRBJ2-7, with a weak D call TRBD1 (6 bases). Between the trimmed V and J ends, which lost 6 bases and 6 bases, there was a span of 12 bases. The CDR3 loop spans 12 amino acids. For the CDR3, the DNA is TGTGCCAGCAGCCGGCACAGGGCCGAGCAGTACTTC. Translated: CASSRHRAEQYF.

This clonotype was counted many times. The chain employs TRBV12-3 or TRBV12-4 and TRBJ2-3; 7 bases fit TRBD1. The CDR3 covers 14 residues. J was trimmed by 4 bases and V by 5 bases; bases with no gene match: 6. The CDR3, as DNA: TGTGCCAGCAGTCTCCGACAGGGATCAGATACGCAGTATTTT. It specifies CASSLRQGSDTQYF.

Many counts were recorded for this clonotype. The chain uses TRBV29-1 and TRBJ1-1; no clear D gene. Trimming removed 4 bases at V and 5 bases at J, with 11 bases between. Germline V gene lookup returns CDR1 SQVTM and CDR2 ANQGSEA. There are 12 residues in the CDR3. The CDR3, as DNA: TGCAGCGTTGCGGGAGGGAAAACTGAAGCTTTCTTT. Residues: CSVAGGKTEAFF.

There are many counts of this clonotype. The J gene is TRBJ2-3, the V gene TRBV7-2; D is perhaps TRBD1 or TRBD2 (7 bases each). V lost 2 bases and J 4 bases, leaving 13 bases between the germline ends. Germline CDR1 is SGHTA and CDR2 is FQGNSA. This CDR3 comprises 15 residues. CDR3 region: CASSLSGGAPDTQYF. CDR3 DNA sequence: TGTGCCAGCAGCTTATCAGGGGGGGCTCCAGATACGCAGTATTTT. Looking up the rest from reference TRBV7-2 and TRBJ2-3 gives the full variable domain: GAGVSQSPSNKVTEKGKDVELRCDPISGHTALYWYRQSLGQGLEFLIYFQGNSAPDKSGLPSDRFSAERTGGSVSTLTIQRTQQEDSAVYLCASSLSGGAPDTQYFGPGTRLTVL.